Presented here are 16 T cell receptor beta chains from one specimen sequenced in a study of cytomegalovirus exposure and HLA in healthy donors. Vbeta (60) and Jbeta (13) primers were used in the PCR. The repertoire was sequenced with immunoSEQ multiplex PCR; TCRdb's copy has only in-frame clones and lacks some. Here the sample spans about 70,000 clones, 74% being singletons. The sequenced material came from PBMCs. These receptors were collected from a human donor in good health.

This clone was counted once. The V call is TRBV5-4, the J call TRBJ2-7; TRBD2 aligns across 9 bases. Germline CDR1 is SGHNT and CDR2 is YYREEE (reference sequence). V shed 4 bases and J 2 bases; nucleotides not matched to a gene: 13. The CDR3 runs to 17 residues. The CDR3 DNA sequence: TGTGCCAGCAGCCCCTTCTCCCCTAGCGGGATCGCCTACGAGCAGTACTTC. Translating gives CASSPFSPSGIAYEQYF.

CDR3 nucleotide sequence: TGCGCCAGCAGCCCGACAGGGTTTCCCTACGAGCCCCCTCAGCAGTACTTC. Translated: CASSPTGFPYEPPQQYF. The V call is TRBV5-1, the J call TRBJ2-7, with 7 bases aligning to TRBD1. Germline assignment: CDR1 SGHRS and CDR2 YFSETQ. CDR3 size: 17 residues. The J segment lost 8 bases and the V segment lost 4 bases, leaving 21 bases of the junction unmatched.

The chain employs TRBV28 and TRBJ1-5; 7 bases agree with TRBD1. The CDR3 runs 14 residues. Trimming took 6 bases from V and 7 from J; bases not matched to a gene: 9. CDR1 and CDR2 from the germline V gene are MDHEN and SYDVKM. CDR3 DNA: TGTGCCAGCAGCCCCCGACAGGGAAGGCAGCCCCAGCATTTT. Translating it yields CASSPRQGRQPQHF.

This chain joins TRBV30 and TRBJ1-1; D ambiguous. The CDR3 runs 12 residues. V was trimmed by 4 bases and J by 8 bases, leaving 14 bases between them. Germline V gives CDR1 GTSNPN, CDR2 SVGIG (reference sequence). This CDR3 is CAWNEDRREAFF. The CDR3 DNA follows: TGTGCCTGGAATGAGGATCGTCGCGAAGCTTTCTTT.

The chain is built from TRBV10-1 and TRBJ2-7; weak D call: TRBD1 (6 bases). The CDR3 length is 14 residues. The germline gives CDR1 WNHNN, CDR2 SYGVQD (reference sequence). Trimming stripped 3 bases from V and 3 bases from J, with 12 bases between. As DNA, the CDR3 is TGCGCCAGCAGTGAAGGGGGAACTGTCTACGAGCAGTACTTC. Translating gives CASSEGGTVYEQYF.

This chain uses TRBV30 with TRBJ2-3; no firm D call. The CDR3 spans 14 residues. V gave up 1 base and J gave up 3 bases, with 11 bases separating them. From germline, CDR1 is GTSNPN and CDR2 SVGIG (reference sequence). The CDR3 is CAWSAADWTDTQYF. DNA of the CDR3: TGTGCCTGGAGTGCTGCCGACTGGACAGATACGCAGTATTTT.

The CDR3 region has the DNA TGCGCCAGCAGCTTGGCCGTTCAGTACAATGAGCAGTTCTTC. The encoded protein is CASSLAVQYNEQFF. V is TRBV5-1 and J is TRBJ2-1; no reliable D call. V was clipped by 0 bases and J by 4 bases, with 8 bases between them. Per the germline V gene, CDR1 is SGHRS and CDR2 is YFSETQ. This CDR3 contains 14 residues.

The chain is built from TRBV30 and TRBJ2-3; possible D gene TRBD2, 5 bases. The V gene lost 5 bases and the J gene lost 4 bases, with 16 bases spanning the gap. Germline assignment: CDR1 GTSNPN and CDR2 SVGIG (reference sequence). The CDR3 sequence is 14 residues long. The CDR3 reads CAWGRLGGADTQYF. The CDR3 coding sequence is TGTGCCTGGGGGCGGCTAGGAGGAGCAGATACGCAGTATTTT.

V and J are TRBV19 and TRBJ1-1; perhaps TRBD1 as D (5 bases). V gave up 3 bases and J gave up 1 base, with 12 bases separating them. In germline, CDR1 is LNHDA, CDR2 SQIVND (reference sequence). CDR3 length equals 15 residues. DNA for the CDR3: TGTGCCAGTAGTATCCAGATGGGGCGGAACACTGAAGCTTTCTTT. Its translation is CASSIQMGRNTEAFF.

This clone was found a few times. V usage is TRBV29-1 and J usage is TRBJ2-5; 8 bases agree with TRBD1. The J call is uncertain, as TRBJ2-7 better fits the DNA end. The germline gives CDR1 SQVTM, CDR2 ANQGSEA. The CDR3 totals 14 residues. The CDR3 DNA is TGCAGCGTGGGGGCGGGACAGGCCCGGGGCGAGCAGTACTTC. The encoded protein is CSVGAGQARGEQYF.

The chain recombines TRBV11-2 with TRBJ2-1, with D maybe TRBD2 (7 bases). Germline CDR1 is SGHAT and CDR2 is FQNNGV. The germline V and J ends were trimmed by 4 bases and 6 bases, with 13 bases remaining between them. The CDR3 is 14 amino acids. The CDR3 DNA sequence: TGTGCCAGCAGCTCTACACGGGGGGCCAATGAGCAGTTCTTC. Amino acids: CASSSTRGANEQFF. The full variable domain, its missing parts supplied by reference TRBV11-2 and TRBJ2-1, is EAGVAQSPRYKIIEKRQSVAFWCNPISGHATLYWYQQILGQGPKLLIQFQNNGVVDDSQLPKDRFSAERLKGVDSTLKIQPAKLEDSAVYLCASSSTRGANEQFFGPGTRLTVL.

The chain uses TRBV5-4 and TRBJ2-3, with 7 bases that match TRBD2. Germline trimming cut 4 bases from V and 5 bases from J; bases unmatched to any gene: 16. CDR1 and CDR2 from the germline V gene are SGHNT and YYREEE (reference sequence). The CDR3 length is 17 residues. CDR3 sequence (DNA): TGTGCCAGCAGCCCCCCCGCCGGGGGAGGGCTTTTAGATACGCAGTATTTT. This gives the protein CASSPPAGGGLLDTQYF.

Only a few counts were recorded for this clone. The genes are TRBV10-2 and TRBJ1-2; unclear D gene. The CDR3 has 15 residues. V was pared by 0 bases and J by 5 bases, with 13 bases between. Germline loops: CDR1 WSHSY, CDR2 SAAADI. This CDR3 is CASSESYDFRYGYTF. CDR3 DNA sequence: TGCGCCAGCAGTGAGTCGTACGACTTTAGATATGGCTACACCTTC.

The chain combines TRBV19 with TRBJ2-4; no firm D call. The CDR3 is 15 residues long. Germline values: CDR1 LNHDA, CDR2 SQIVND (reference sequence). The V end was cut by 1 base, the J end by 0 bases, with 7 bases between. CDR3 sequence (DNA): TGTGCCAGTAGTATAGGACTCCTAGCCAAAAACATTCAGTACTTC. It translates to CASSIGLLAKNIQYF.

Here the CDR3 DNA reads TGTGCCTGGAGGGCCGGGACAGGCATTAATCAGCCCCAGCATTTT. It specifies CAWRAGTGINQPQHF. The rearrangement uses TRBV30 and TRBJ1-5; 8 bases agree with TRBD1. The trim removed 3 bases at V and 4 bases at J, leaving 8 bases unmatched. The CDR3 contains 15 residues. Germline assignment: CDR1 GTSNPN and CDR2 SVGIG (reference sequence).

As DNA, the CDR3 is TGCGCCAGCACTATCGACAGGCCCTTTAGCAATCAGCCCCAGCATTTT. Translating it yields CASTIDRPFSNQPQHF. The chain uses TRBV10-1 and TRBJ1-5; tentatively, D is TRBD1 (6 bases). This CDR3 contains 16 residues. Between the trimmed V and J ends, which lost 7 bases and 0 bases, there was a span of 16 bases. CDR1 and CDR2 (germline): WNHNN, SYGVQD (reference sequence).